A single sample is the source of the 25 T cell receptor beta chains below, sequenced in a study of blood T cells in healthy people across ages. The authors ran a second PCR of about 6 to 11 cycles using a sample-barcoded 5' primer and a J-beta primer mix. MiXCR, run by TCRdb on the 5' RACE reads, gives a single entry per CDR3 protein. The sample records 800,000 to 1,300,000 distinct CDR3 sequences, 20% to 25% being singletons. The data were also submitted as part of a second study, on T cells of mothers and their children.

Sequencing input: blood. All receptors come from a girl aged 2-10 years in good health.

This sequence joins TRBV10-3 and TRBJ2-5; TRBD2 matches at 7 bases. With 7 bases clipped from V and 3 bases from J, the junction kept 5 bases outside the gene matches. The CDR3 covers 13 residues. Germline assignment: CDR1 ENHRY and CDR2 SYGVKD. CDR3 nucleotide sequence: TGTGCCATCAAAGCGGGAAATGAAGAGACCCAGTACTTC. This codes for CAIKAGNEETQYF.

The DNA of the CDR3 is TGTGCCAGCAGTGAGGGACGGGGATCCTACGAGCAGTACTTC. Its translation is CASSEGRGSYEQYF. The V gene is TRBV25-1, the J gene TRBJ2-5; possibly TRBD1 or TRBD2 for D (5 bases each). TRBJ2-7 matches the DNA end more closely, so the J call is doubtful. This CDR3 is 14 amino acids long. CDR1 is MGHDK and CDR2 is SYGVNS in the germline V gene.

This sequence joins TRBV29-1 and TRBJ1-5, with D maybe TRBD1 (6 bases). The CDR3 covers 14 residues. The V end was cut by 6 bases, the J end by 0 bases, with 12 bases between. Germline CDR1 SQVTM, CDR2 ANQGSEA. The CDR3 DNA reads TGCAGCGTAGAGACAGGATATAGCAATCAGCCCCAGCATTTT. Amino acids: CSVETGYSNQPQHF.

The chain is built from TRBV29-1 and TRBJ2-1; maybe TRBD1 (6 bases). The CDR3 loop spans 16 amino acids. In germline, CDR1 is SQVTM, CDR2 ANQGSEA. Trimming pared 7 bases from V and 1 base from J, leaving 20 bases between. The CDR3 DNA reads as TGCAGCGCGACAGGAGAAGGGCATTGGTCCTACAATGAGCAGTTCTTC. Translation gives CSATGEGHWSYNEQFF.

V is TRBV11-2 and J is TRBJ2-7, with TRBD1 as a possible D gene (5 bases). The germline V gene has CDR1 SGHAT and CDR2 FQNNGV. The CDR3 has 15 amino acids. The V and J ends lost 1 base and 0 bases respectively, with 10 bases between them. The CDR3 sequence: CASSLVGAVSYEQYF. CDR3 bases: TGTGCCAGCAGCTTAGTAGGGGCCGTCTCCTACGAGCAGTACTTC.

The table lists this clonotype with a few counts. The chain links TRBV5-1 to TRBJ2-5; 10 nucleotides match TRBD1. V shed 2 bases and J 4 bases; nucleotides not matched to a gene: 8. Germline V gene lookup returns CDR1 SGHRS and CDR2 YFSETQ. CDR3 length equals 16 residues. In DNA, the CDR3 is TGCGCCAGCAGCTTTCCGCCGGGACAGGGGACAGAGACCCAGTACTTC. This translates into CASSFPPGQGTETQYF.

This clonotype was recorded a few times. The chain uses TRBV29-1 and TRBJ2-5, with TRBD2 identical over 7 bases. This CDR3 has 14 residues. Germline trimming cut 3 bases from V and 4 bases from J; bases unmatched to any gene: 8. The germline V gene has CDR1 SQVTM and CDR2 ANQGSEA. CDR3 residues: CSVEGGYKGETQYF. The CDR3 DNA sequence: TGCAGCGTTGAGGGGGGGTACAAGGGAGAGACCCAGTACTTC.

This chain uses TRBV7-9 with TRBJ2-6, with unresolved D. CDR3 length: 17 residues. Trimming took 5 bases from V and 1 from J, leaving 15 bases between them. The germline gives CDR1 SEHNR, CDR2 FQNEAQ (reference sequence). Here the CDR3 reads CASSPNNAPSGANVLTF. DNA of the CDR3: TGTGCCAGCAGCCCCAATAACGCACCTTCTGGGGCCAACGTCCTGACTTTC.

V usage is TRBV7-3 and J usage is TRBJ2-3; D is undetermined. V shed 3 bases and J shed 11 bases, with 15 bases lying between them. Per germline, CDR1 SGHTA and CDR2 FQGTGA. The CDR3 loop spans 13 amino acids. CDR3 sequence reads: CASSFDPTREQYF. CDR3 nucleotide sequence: TGTGCCAGCAGCTTTGATCCGACAAGGGAGCAGTATTTT.

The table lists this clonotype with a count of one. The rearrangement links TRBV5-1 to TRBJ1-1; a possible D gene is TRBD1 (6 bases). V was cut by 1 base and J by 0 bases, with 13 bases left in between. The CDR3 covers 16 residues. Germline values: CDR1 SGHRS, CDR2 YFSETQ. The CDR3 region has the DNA TGCGCCAGCAGCTTGCAGGACAGTTCTGTGAACACTGAAGCTTTCTTT. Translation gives CASSLQDSSVNTEAFF.

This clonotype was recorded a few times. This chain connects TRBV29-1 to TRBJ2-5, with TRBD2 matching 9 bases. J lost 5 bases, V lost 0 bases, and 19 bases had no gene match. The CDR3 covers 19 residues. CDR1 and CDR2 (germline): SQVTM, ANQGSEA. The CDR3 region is CSVEDANGIAGDVWETQYF. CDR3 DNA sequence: TGCAGCGTTGAAGATGCCAATGGGATAGCGGGGGATGTGTGGGAGACCCAGTACTTC.

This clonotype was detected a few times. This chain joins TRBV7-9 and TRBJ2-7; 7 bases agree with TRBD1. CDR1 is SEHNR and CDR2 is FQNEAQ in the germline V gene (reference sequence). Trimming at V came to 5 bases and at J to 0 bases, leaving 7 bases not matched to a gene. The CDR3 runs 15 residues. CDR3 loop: CASSQIEGASYEQYF. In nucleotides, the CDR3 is TGTGCCAGCAGCCAGATCGAGGGGGCCTCCTACGAGCAGTACTTC.

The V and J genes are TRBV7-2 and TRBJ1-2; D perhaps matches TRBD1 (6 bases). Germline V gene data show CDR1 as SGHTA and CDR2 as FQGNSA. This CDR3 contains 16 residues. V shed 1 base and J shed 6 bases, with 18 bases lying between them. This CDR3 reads CASSLEGPGDRNGYTF. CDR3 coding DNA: TGTGCCAGCAGCTTAGAAGGGCCAGGGGATAGAAATGGCTACACCTTC.

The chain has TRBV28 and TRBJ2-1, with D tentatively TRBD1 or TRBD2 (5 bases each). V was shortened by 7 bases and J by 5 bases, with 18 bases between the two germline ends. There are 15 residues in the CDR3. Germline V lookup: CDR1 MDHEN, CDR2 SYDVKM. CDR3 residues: CASIFQGVKDNEQFF. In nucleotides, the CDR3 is TGTGCCAGCATTTTCCAGGGAGTAAAGGACAATGAGCAGTTCTTC. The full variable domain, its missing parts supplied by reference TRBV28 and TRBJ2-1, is DVKVTQSSRYLVKRTGEKVFLECVQDMDHENMFWYRQDPGLGLRLIYFSYDVKMKEKGDIPEGYSVSREKKERFSLILESASTNQTSMYLCASIFQGVKDNEQFFGPGTRLTVL.

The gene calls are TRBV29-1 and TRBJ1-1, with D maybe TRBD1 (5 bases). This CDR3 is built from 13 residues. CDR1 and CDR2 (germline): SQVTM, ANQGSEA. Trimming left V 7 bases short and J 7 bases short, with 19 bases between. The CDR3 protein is CSALTGPGGEAFF. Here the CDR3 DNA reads TGCAGCGCCCTGACTGGGCCGGGGGGTGAAGCTTTCTTT.

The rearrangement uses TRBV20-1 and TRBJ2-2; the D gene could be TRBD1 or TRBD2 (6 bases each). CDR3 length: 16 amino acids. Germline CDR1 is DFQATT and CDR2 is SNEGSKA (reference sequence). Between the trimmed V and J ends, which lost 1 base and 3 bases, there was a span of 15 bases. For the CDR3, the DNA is TGCAGTGCTAGAGGGGGGGCTAGCGATTACACCGGGGAGCTGTTTTTT. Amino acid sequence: CSARGGASDYTGELFF.

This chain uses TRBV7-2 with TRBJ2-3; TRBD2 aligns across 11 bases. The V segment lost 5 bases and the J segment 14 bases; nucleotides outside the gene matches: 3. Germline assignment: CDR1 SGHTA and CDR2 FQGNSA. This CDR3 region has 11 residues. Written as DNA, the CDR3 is TGTGCCAGCAGCACGGGACTAGCGGTGTATTTT. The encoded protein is CASSTGLAVYF.

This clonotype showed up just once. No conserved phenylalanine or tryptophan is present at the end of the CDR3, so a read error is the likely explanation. The CDR3 is CASSLVSGSRNNEQFL. CDR3 DNA sequence: TGTGCCAGCAGCTTAGTTTCGGGCAGCCGGAACAATGAGCAGTTCCTC. The V call is TRBV7-2, the J call TRBJ2-5; D not certain. The J call may be in error: the DNA end matches TRBJ2-1 better. Germline assignment: CDR1 SGHTA and CDR2 FQGNSA. This CDR3 has 16 amino acids.

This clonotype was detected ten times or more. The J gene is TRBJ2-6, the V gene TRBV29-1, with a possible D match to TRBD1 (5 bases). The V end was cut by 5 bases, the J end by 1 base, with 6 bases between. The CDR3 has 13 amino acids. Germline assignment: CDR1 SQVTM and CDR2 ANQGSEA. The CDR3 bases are TGCAGCGTTCAGGGTTCTGGGGCCAACGTCCTGACTTTC. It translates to CSVQGSGANVLTF.

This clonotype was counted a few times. CDR3: CASSLQLAGEETQYF. CDR3 bases: TGTGCCAGCAGCCTACAACTAGCGGGGGAAGAGACCCAGTACTTC. This rearrangement joins TRBV7-2 to TRBJ2-5; 11 bases are shared with TRBD2. The ends lost 5 bases at V and 3 bases at J; junction bases unmatched: 5. There are 15 residues in the CDR3. Germline lookup yields CDR1 SGHTA and CDR2 FQGNSA.

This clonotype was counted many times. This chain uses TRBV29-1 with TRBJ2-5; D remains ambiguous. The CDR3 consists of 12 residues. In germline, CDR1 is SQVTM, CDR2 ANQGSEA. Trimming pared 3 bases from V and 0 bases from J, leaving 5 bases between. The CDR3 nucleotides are TGCAGCGTTGAGAAGGACCAAGAGACCCAGTACTTC. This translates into CSVEKDQETQYF.

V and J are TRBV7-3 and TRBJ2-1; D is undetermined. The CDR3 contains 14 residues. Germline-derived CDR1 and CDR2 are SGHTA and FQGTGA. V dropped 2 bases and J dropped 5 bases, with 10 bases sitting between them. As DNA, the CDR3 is TGTGCCAGCAGCTTACTGGACCGCGACAATGAGCAGTTCTTC. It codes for CASSLLDRDNEQFF.

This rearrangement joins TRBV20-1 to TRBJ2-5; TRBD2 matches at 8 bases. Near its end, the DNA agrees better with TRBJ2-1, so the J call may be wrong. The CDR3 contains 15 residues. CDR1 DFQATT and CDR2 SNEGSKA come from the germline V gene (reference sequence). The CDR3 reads CSATNLPGGINEQFF. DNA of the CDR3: TGCAGTGCCACCAACCTTCCGGGAGGGATTAATGAGCAGTTCTTC.

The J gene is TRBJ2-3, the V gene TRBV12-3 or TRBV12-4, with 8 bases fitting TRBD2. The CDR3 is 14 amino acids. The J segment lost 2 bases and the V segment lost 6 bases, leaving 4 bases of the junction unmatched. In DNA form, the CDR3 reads TGTGCCAGCAGCGAACTAGCGGTCACAGATACGCAGTATTTT. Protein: CASSELAVTDTQYF.

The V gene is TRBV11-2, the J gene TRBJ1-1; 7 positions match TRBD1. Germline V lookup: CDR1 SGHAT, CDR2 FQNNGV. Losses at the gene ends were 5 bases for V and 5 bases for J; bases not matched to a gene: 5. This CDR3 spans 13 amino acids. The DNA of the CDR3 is TGTGCCAGCAGCCCGCGGGACAGTACTGAAGCTTTCTTT. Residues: CASSPRDSTEAFF.